One sample yielded the 30 T cell receptor beta chains listed below, sequenced in a study of blood T cell repertoires in COVID-19. TCRdb keeps only in-frame clones here, not all; method: immunoSEQ multiplex PCR. The sample yields about 170,000 clones, around 82% seen once. Sequencing was carried out using peripheral blood. These receptors originate from a human donor with acute or convalescent COVID-19. The donor label of this sample is uncertain.

V usage is TRBV19 and J usage is TRBJ2-3, with 13 nucleotides matching TRBD2. V trimming: 5 bases; J trimming: 4 bases; junction bases outside the gene matches: 6. This CDR3 region has 16 residues. Germline V gene sequence: CDR1 LNHDA, CDR2 SQIVND (reference sequence). CDR3 bases: TGTGCCAGTAGTGTTCGGACTAGCGGGAGTGCAGATACGCAGTATTTT. This translates into CASSVRTSGSADTQYF.

This rearrangement joins TRBV11-1 to TRBJ2-1; 12 nucleotides match TRBD2. There are 15 residues in the CDR3. V shed 5 bases, J shed 13 bases, and the junction held 12 bases outside the gene matches. The germline gives CDR1 SGHAT, CDR2 FQDESV (reference sequence). The chain's CDR3 is CASSPGGLAGGQQFF. DNA for the CDR3: TGTGCCAGCAGCCCAGGCGGGCTAGCGGGGGGGCAACAGTTCTTC.

The rearrangement uses TRBV29-1 and TRBJ1-1; TRBD1 aligns across 9 bases. After removal of 8 bases from V and 3 bases from J, the junction contained 4 bases not matched to a gene. This CDR3 is 12 amino acids long. The germline V gene has CDR1 SQVTM and CDR2 ANQGSEA. The chain's CDR3 is CSNRQGDTEAFF. The CDR3 DNA follows: TGCAGCAACAGACAGGGGGACACTGAAGCTTTCTTT. The full variable domain, rest sourced from reference TRBV29-1 and TRBJ1-1, is SAVISQKPSRDICQRGTSLTIQCQVDSQVTMMFWYRQQPGQSLTLIATANQGSEATYESGFVIDKFPISRPNLTFSTLTVSNMSPEDSSIYLCSNRQGDTEAFFGQGTRLTVV.

The chain is built from TRBV2 and TRBJ2-3; 7 bases align to TRBD2. The CDR3 has 13 amino acids. Germline V gene data show CDR1 as SNHLY and CDR2 as FYNNEI. With V trimmed by 4 bases and J by 14 bases, 12 bases remained unmatched. CDR3: CASSGEQAGRMYF. Here the CDR3 DNA reads TGTGCCAGCAGTGGGGAGCAAGCGGGGCGTATGTATTTT.

The V and J genes are TRBV19 and TRBJ1-3; D is uncertain. This CDR3 spans 16 amino acids. V dropped 4 bases and J dropped 0 bases, with 13 bases sitting between them. Germline assignment: CDR1 LNHDA and CDR2 SQIVND (reference sequence). CDR3 residues: CASSRTAGSSGNTIYF. CDR3 nucleotides: TGTGCCAGTAGTAGGACCGCGGGGAGCTCTGGAAACACCATATATTTT.

Regarding this clone: Other nucleotide sequences from this sample produce the same CDR3. As DNA, the CDR3 is TGTGCCAGCAGGCAGGGAGGGTATGGCTACACCTTC. Encoded protein: CASRQGGYGYTF. The rearrangement joins TRBV6-5 to TRBJ1-2; tentative D call: TRBD1 (5 bases). V gave up 6 bases and J gave up 5 bases, with 10 bases separating them. This CDR3 is 12 amino acids long. CDR1 MNHEY and CDR2 SVGAGI come from the germline V gene.

The rearrangement links TRBV6-1 to TRBJ1-1; TRBD1 matches at 8 bases. The CDR3 has 16 amino acids. Losses at the gene ends were 3 bases for V and 3 bases for J; bases not matched to a gene: 9. Germline V lookup: CDR1 MNHNS, CDR2 SASEGT. The CDR3 loop is CASSEGRTGFYTEAFF. In DNA, the CDR3 is TGTGCCAGCAGTGAGGGGCGGACAGGGTTTTACACTGAAGCTTTCTTT.

J is TRBJ2-1 and V is TRBV5-6; D is possibly TRBD1 (5 bases). Trimming took 2 bases from V and 7 from J, leaving 10 bases between them. The CDR3 covers 13 residues. Per the germline V gene, CDR1 is SGHDT and CDR2 is YYEEEE. The CDR3: CASSFSGSNEQFF. The CDR3 DNA sequence: TGTGCCAGCAGCTTTTCAGGGTCGAATGAGCAGTTCTTC.

V and J are TRBV6-5 and TRBJ2-3; D perhaps matches TRBD2 (5 bases). Germline assignment: CDR1 MNHEY and CDR2 SVGAGI. Between the trimmed V and J ends, which lost 0 bases and 2 bases, there was a span of 9 bases. The CDR3 totals 15 residues. CDR3 DNA: TGTGCCAGCAGTTACTCGGGCGGACTCACAGATACGCAGTATTTT. Amino acid sequence: CASSYSGGLTDTQYF.

This chain connects TRBV30 to TRBJ1-5; 7 nucleotides match TRBD1. With 4 bases clipped from V and 4 bases from J, the junction kept 10 bases outside the gene matches. Germline values: CDR1 GTSNPN, CDR2 SVGIG (reference sequence). CDR3 length equals 15 residues. CDR3 sequence (DNA): TGTGCCTGGACTGGGGACAGCTCTAAGAATCAGCCCCAGCATTTT. This gives the protein CAWTGDSSKNQPQHF.

The CDR3 sequence is CASRYRDYSGNTIYF. The CDR3, as DNA: TGTGCCAGCAGATACAGGGACTACTCTGGAAACACCATATATTTT. V gene TRBV2 combines with J gene TRBJ1-3; TRBD1 is a possible D gene (6 bases). The CDR3 is made up of 15 amino acids. V was trimmed by 6 bases and J by 0 bases, leaving 12 bases between them. The V gene's germline CDR1 is SNHLY and CDR2 FYNNEI.

The chain has TRBV5-1 and TRBJ2-2; no clear D gene. Germline lookup yields CDR1 SGHRS and CDR2 YFSETQ. The CDR3 loop spans 15 amino acids. V gave up 6 bases and J gave up 2 bases, with 14 bases separating them. CDR3 region: CASMETGPNTGELFF. The CDR3 bases are TGCGCCAGCATGGAGACCGGCCCCAACACCGGGGAGCTGTTTTTT.

The chain links TRBV4-1 to TRBJ1-6, with TRBD1 matching 7 bases. This CDR3 contains 16 residues. Germline CDR1 and CDR2: MGHRA and YSYEKL. The trim removed 1 base at V and 5 bases at J, leaving 5 bases unmatched. The CDR3, as DNA: TGCGCCAGCAGCCAAGTTCCGGGACAGAATAATTCACCCCTCCACTTT. This encodes CASSQVPGQNNSPLHF.

This clone was seen a handful of times. J is TRBJ2-1 and V is TRBV7-9; 12 bases fit TRBD1. The J segment lost 1 base and the V segment lost 6 bases, leaving 13 bases of the junction unmatched. Looked up from germline, CDR1 is SEHNR and CDR2 is FQNEAQ (reference sequence). The CDR3 totals 19 residues. CDR3: CASSRGRGQGAGSYNEQFF. In DNA, the CDR3 is TGTGCCAGCAGTCGGGGTAGGGGACAGGGGGCTGGGTCCTACAATGAGCAGTTCTTC.

The chain couples TRBV6-1 to TRBJ2-5, with 8 bases identical to TRBD1. The CDR3 consists of 16 residues. Unmatched junction bases numbered 9, after V lost 2 bases and J lost 4 bases. Germline loops: CDR1 MNHNS, CDR2 SASEGT. CDR3 DNA sequence: TGTGCCAGCAGTGAAACCCCCGGACAGGGCAGAGAGACCCAGTACTTC. Protein: CASSETPGQGRETQYF.

J is TRBJ2-1 and V is TRBV11-1; 7 bases are a match to TRBD1. Germline lookup yields CDR1 SGHAT and CDR2 FQDESV (reference sequence). The CDR3 extends over 13 amino acids. After removal of 5 bases from V and 8 bases from J, the junction contained 6 bases not matched to a gene. As DNA, the CDR3 is TGTGCCAGCAGCCAAGACAGGGACCATGAGCAGTTCTTC. It encodes CASSQDRDHEQFF. Filled out from reference TRBV11-1 and TRBJ2-1, the complete variable domain reads EAEVAQSPRYKITEKSQAVAFWCDPISGHATLYWYRQILGQGPELLVQFQDESVVDDSQLPKDRFSAERLKGVDSTLKIQPAELGDSAMYLCASSQDRDHEQFFGPGTRLTVL.

The chain carries TRBV6-5 and TRBJ2-7; 8 bases are shared with TRBD1. Germline trimming cut 6 bases from V and 1 base from J; bases unmatched to any gene: 5. In germline, CDR1 is MNHEY, CDR2 SVGAGI. The CDR3 is 14 amino acids. The CDR3 DNA reads as TGTGCCAGCAGCCGGGACAGGTCGTCCTACGAGCAGTACTTC. Translating gives CASSRDRSSYEQYF.

The CDR3 sequence is CATRGTAKPGYTF. The CDR3 DNA reads as TGTGCCACTCGGGGGACGGCTAAACCTGGCTACACCTTC. This chain uses TRBV6-5 with TRBJ1-2; tentatively, D is TRBD1 (5 bases). Looked up from germline, CDR1 is MNHEY and CDR2 is SVGAGI. This CDR3 comprises 13 residues. Trimming pared 10 bases from V and 7 bases from J, leaving 19 bases between.

J is TRBJ1-1 and V is TRBV15; TRBD1 is a possible D gene (5 bases). V was clipped by 0 bases and J by 1 base, with 6 bases between them. Germline V lookup: CDR1 LNHNV, CDR2 YYDKDF (reference sequence). This CDR3 contains 14 residues. CDR3 sequence (DNA): TGTGCCACCAGCAGAGATCAGGGGAACACTGAAGCTTTCTTT. As protein: CATSRDQGNTEAFF.

This clone was observed a handful of times. This rearrangement joins TRBV19 to TRBJ1-4, with 7 bases aligning to TRBD1. The CDR3 totals 11 residues. Germline CDR1 reads LNHDA; CDR2 reads SQIVND (reference sequence). This CDR3 reads CAGGSNEKLFF. The CDR3 coding sequence is TGTGCAGGGGGCTCTAATGAAAAACTGTTTTTT.

The chain couples TRBV19 to TRBJ2-7; 10 bases are shared with TRBD2. The CDR3 runs to 16 residues. Trimming removed 1 base from V and 7 bases from J; junction bases left unmatched: 10. The germline V gene has CDR1 LNHDA and CDR2 SQIVND (reference sequence). This CDR3 reads CASSIVLLAGVREQYF. CDR3 in DNA: TGTGCCAGTAGTATAGTTCTTCTAGCGGGAGTCCGGGAGCAGTACTTC.

The chain links TRBV10-1 to TRBJ1-1; 7 nucleotides match TRBD1. Germline values: CDR1 WNHNN, CDR2 SYGVQD (reference sequence). CDR3 length: 13 amino acids. The J segment lost 6 bases and the V segment lost 6 bases, leaving 7 bases of the junction unmatched. In DNA, the CDR3 is TGCGCCAGCAGGCCGACAGGGTCTTCTGAAGCTTTCTTT. It codes for CASRPTGSSEAFF.

The gene calls are TRBV24-1 and TRBJ2-3, with 9 bases that match TRBD1. The CDR3 loop spans 15 amino acids. From germline, CDR1 is KGHDR and CDR2 SFDVKD. Trimming removed 7 bases from V and 1 base from J; junction bases left unmatched: 5. The DNA of the CDR3 is TGTGCCACCAGCCTGACAGGGGGAGGCACAGATACGCAGTATTTT. It translates to CATSLTGGGTDTQYF.

This clone was seen a handful of times. The chain combines TRBV18 with TRBJ2-2, with 9 bases lining up with TRBD1. J lost 3 bases, V lost 2 bases, and 10 bases had no gene match. The CDR3 is 18 residues long. In germline, CDR1 is KGHSH, CDR2 LQKENI. CDR3 sequence (DNA): TGTGCCAGCTCACCATCTCTAACCCGGGACAGGGACACCGGGGAGCTGTTTTTT. Protein: CASSPSLTRDRDTGELFF.

The chain couples TRBV7-3 to TRBJ2-5; tentative D call: TRBD1 (6 bases). V was pared by 4 bases and J by 3 bases, with 9 bases between. The CDR3 loop spans 13 amino acids. Per germline, CDR1 SGHTA and CDR2 FQGTGA. In DNA, the CDR3 is TGTGCCAGCAGCTACTACAGGGAAGAGACCCAGTACTTC. Protein: CASSYYREETQYF.

The CDR3: CASSLPRQGNQPQHF. For the CDR3, the DNA is TGTGCCAGCAGTTTACCCCGACAGGGCAATCAGCCCCAGCATTTT. This chain links TRBV28 with TRBJ1-5; the D gene is possibly TRBD1 (6 bases). This CDR3 comprises 15 residues. The germline V and J ends were trimmed by 2 bases and 2 bases, with 10 bases remaining between them. CDR1 MDHEN and CDR2 SYDVKM come from the germline V gene.

The CDR3 region has the DNA TGTGCCAGCAGTAGGGGGCAACTCCTGGACACTGAAGCTTTCTTT. Protein sequence: CASSRGQLLDTEAFF. V is TRBV6-5 and J is TRBJ1-1; 7 positions agree with TRBD1. This CDR3 is built from 15 residues. The junction had 9 bases not matched to a gene; V was cut back by 5 bases and J by 3 bases. Germline V gene sequence: CDR1 MNHEY, CDR2 SVGAGI.

V usage is TRBV28 and J usage is TRBJ1-2; tentatively, D is TRBD1 (6 bases). This CDR3 is built from 13 residues. V was trimmed by 7 bases and J by 7 bases, leaving 16 bases between them. Germline loops: CDR1 MDHEN, CDR2 SYDVKM. CDR3 nucleotide sequence: TGTGCCAGCAAAAACTCGGGGGGCACTGGCTACACCTTC. Its translation is CASKNSGGTGYTF.

The J gene is TRBJ2-5, the V gene TRBV9; 8 bases align to TRBD1. The length of the CDR3 is 15 residues. The J segment lost 5 bases and the V segment lost 4 bases, leaving 10 bases of the junction unmatched. The V gene's germline CDR1 is SGDLS and CDR2 YYNGEE. The CDR3 nucleotides read TGTGCCAGCAGCCCTCTAGGACAGGGCGTGGAGACCCAGTACTTC. It translates to CASSPLGQGVETQYF.

This clone was seen only a few times. This rearrangement joins TRBV29-1 to TRBJ1-2, with 8 bases fitting TRBD1. The CDR3 covers 15 residues. The V and J ends lost 4 bases and 4 bases, in that order; junction bases with no gene match: 11. Germline V lookup: CDR1 SQVTM, CDR2 ANQGSEA. As DNA, the CDR3 is TGCAGCGTTGTACTCTCAGGACAGGGAGGCTATGGCTACACCTTC. It translates to CSVVLSGQGGYGYTF.